This is a list of T cell receptor beta chains from one sample in a study of T cells after yellow fever vaccination. TCRdb processed the 5' RACE reads anew with MiXCR; each CDR3 protein has one entry. This sample carries 150,000 to 200,000 distinct CDR3 sequences, more than 5.5% of them seen once, and the ten largest clones take 2.5% to 3%. This sample comprised CD4+ T cells sorted from PBMCs, obtained 5 days after the first yellow fever vaccination. The receptors originated from a man aged 18-30 years who received the YFV17D yellow fever vaccine. Each CDR3 is given with its conserved first and last residue. D genes are given only for firm matches. Size is stated for part of the rows, as once, few or many counts, or as a class when the clone is expanded.

j_call: TRBJ2-5
clone_size: many
d_call: TRBD1
v_call: TRBV5-1
cdr3_aa: CASSLAEQGRPIQETQYF
cdr3_nt: TGCGCCAGCAGCTTGGCCGAACAGGGGAGACCTATCCAAGAGACCCAGTACTTC

j_call: TRBJ1-2
clone_size: -
d_call: -
v_call: TRBV3-1
cdr3_aa: CASSMQGSDGYTF
cdr3_nt: TGTGCCAGCAGCATGCAGGGGTCGGATGGCTACACCTTC

j_call: TRBJ2-3
clone_size: many
d_call: -
v_call: TRBV6-1
cdr3_aa: CASSSTYQDTQYF
cdr3_nt: TGTGCCAGCAGCTCGACCTACCAGGATACGCAGTATTTT

j_call: TRBJ1-5
clone_size: many
d_call: -
v_call: TRBV14
cdr3_aa: CASSQDLGQPQHF
cdr3_nt: TGTGCCAGCAGCCAAGATTTAGGCCAGCCCCAGCATTTT

j_call: TRBJ1-1
clone_size: -
d_call: -
v_call: TRBV4-1
cdr3_aa: CASSHLKAGHGATEAFF
cdr3_nt: TGCGCCAGCAGCCACCTTAAGGCGGGCCATGGGGCCACTGAAGCTTTCTTT

j_call: TRBJ2-5
clone_size: many
d_call: TRBD1
v_call: TRBV20-1
cdr3_aa: CSARQGALKTQYF
cdr3_nt: TGCAGTGCTAGGCAGGGGGCATTAAAGACCCAGTACTTC

j_call: TRBJ1-5
clone_size: -
d_call: -
v_call: TRBV7-2
cdr3_aa: CASSLASHDQPQHF
cdr3_nt: TGTGCCAGCAGCTTAGCTAGTCACGATCAGCCCCAGCATTTT

j_call: TRBJ1-5
clone_size: many
d_call: TRBD1
v_call: TRBV20-1
cdr3_aa: CSVNRGLGQPQHF
cdr3_nt: TGCAGTGTTAACAGGGGGCTGGGTCAGCCCCAGCATTTT

j_call: TRBJ2-5
clone_size: many
d_call: -
v_call: TRBV5-1
cdr3_aa: CASREGARLLQETQYF
cdr3_nt: TGCGCCAGCCGCGAGGGCGCCAGACTCCTTCAAGAGACCCAGTACTTC

j_call: TRBJ2-1
clone_size: many
d_call: -
v_call: TRBV15
cdr3_aa: CATSRPGQPYNEQFF
cdr3_nt: TGTGCCACCAGCCGGCCAGGCCAGCCCTACAATGAGCAGTTCTTC

j_call: TRBJ2-5
clone_size: -
d_call: TRBD2
v_call: TRBV3-1
cdr3_aa: CASSPYPGTSGAETQYF
cdr3_nt: TGTGCCAGCAGCCCCTACCCCGGGACTAGCGGGGCGGAGACCCAGTACTTC

j_call: TRBJ2-3
clone_size: many
d_call: TRBD2
v_call: TRBV5-5
cdr3_aa: CASSPSGTSADTQYF
cdr3_nt: TGTGCCAGCAGCCCATCAGGGACTAGTGCAGATACGCAGTATTTT

j_call: TRBJ2-5
clone_size: few
d_call: -
v_call: TRBV20-1
cdr3_aa: CSAGGGLRETQYF
cdr3_nt: TGCAGTGCTGGGGGTGGGCTTCGGGAGACCCAGTACTTC

j_call: TRBJ1-2
clone_size: -
d_call: -
v_call: TRBV5-4
cdr3_aa: CASSTPGLTNYGYTF
cdr3_nt: TGTGCCAGCAGCACCCCGGGACTCACAAACTATGGCTACACCTTC

j_call: TRBJ1-6
clone_size: few
d_call: -
v_call: TRBV4-3
cdr3_aa: CASSQGSLGNNSPLHF
cdr3_nt: TGCGCCAGCAGCCAAGGCTCCTTGGGGAATAATTCACCCCTCCACTTT

j_call: TRBJ1-2
clone_size: few
d_call: TRBD1
v_call: TRBV12-3/TRBV12-4
cdr3_aa: CASSSTGREDYGYTF
cdr3_nt: TGTGCCAGCAGTTCGACAGGGCGAGAAGACTATGGCTACACCTTC

j_call: TRBJ1-5
clone_size: many
d_call: -
v_call: TRBV24-1
cdr3_aa: CATSGVTGHQPQHF
cdr3_nt: TGTGCCACCAGTGGGGTCACGGGACATCAGCCCCAGCATTTT

j_call: TRBJ2-1
clone_size: many
d_call: TRBD2
v_call: TRBV11-2
cdr3_aa: CASSFILAGGEQFF
cdr3_nt: TGTGCCAGCAGCTTTATACTAGCGGGGGGTGAGCAGTTCTTC

j_call: TRBJ2-7
clone_size: -
d_call: -
v_call: TRBV6-2/TRBV6-3
cdr3_aa: CASSTAYEQYF
cdr3_nt: TGTGCCAGCAGCACCGCCTACGAGCAGTACTTC

j_call: TRBJ1-5
clone_size: few
d_call: -
v_call: TRBV20-1
cdr3_aa: CSAIGGDQPQHF
cdr3_nt: TGCAGTGCTATTGGGGGCGACCAGCCCCAGCATTTT

j_call: TRBJ1-1
clone_size: -
d_call: -
v_call: TRBV5-6
cdr3_aa: CASSFVTVGQAFF
cdr3_nt: TGTGCCAGCAGCTTCGTGACCGTGGGCCAAGCTTTCTTT

j_call: TRBJ2-2
clone_size: -
d_call: -
v_call: TRBV5-6
cdr3_aa: CASSLVIGRELFF
cdr3_nt: TGTGCCAGCAGCCTAGTAATAGGGCGGGAGCTGTTTTTT

j_call: TRBJ2-2
clone_size: many
d_call: TRBD2
v_call: TRBV4-3
cdr3_aa: CASSQDPGGGRVGELFF
cdr3_nt: TGCGCCAGCAGCCAAGATCCGGGGGGTGGTCGTGTCGGGGAGCTGTTTTTT

j_call: TRBJ1-1
clone_size: -
d_call: -
v_call: TRBV5-1
cdr3_aa: CASSFEQGVSNTEAFF
cdr3_nt: TGCGCCAGCAGCTTCGAACAGGGCGTGTCAAACACTGAAGCTTTCTTT

j_call: TRBJ1-6
clone_size: many
d_call: TRBD1
v_call: TRBV7-2
cdr3_aa: CASSSDRDRGNSPLHF
cdr3_nt: TGTGCCAGCAGCTCGGACCGGGACAGGGGTAATTCACCCCTCCACTTT

j_call: TRBJ2-3
clone_size: many
d_call: -
v_call: TRBV20-1
cdr3_aa: CSAHTFSWISDKDTQYF
cdr3_nt: TGCAGTGCTCATACCTTCTCTTGGATCTCAGACAAAGATACGCAGTATTTT

j_call: TRBJ1-2
clone_size: many
d_call: -
v_call: TRBV11-2
cdr3_aa: CASSPLDRNYGYTF
cdr3_nt: TGTGCCAGCAGCCCACTGGACAGAAACTATGGCTACACCTTC

j_call: TRBJ2-7
clone_size: -
d_call: TRBD1
v_call: TRBV20-1
cdr3_aa: CSARGKNRGSSYEQYF
cdr3_nt: TGCAGTGCTAGGGGCAAGAACAGGGGGAGCTCCTACGAGCAGTACTTC

j_call: TRBJ1-2
clone_size: many
d_call: -
v_call: TRBV5-1
cdr3_aa: CASSLDQGGYTF
cdr3_nt: TGCGCCAGCAGCTTGGACCAGGGGGGCTACACCTTC

j_call: TRBJ1-2
clone_size: few
d_call: -
v_call: TRBV12-3/TRBV12-4
cdr3_aa: CASSFGNRDLSYGYTF
cdr3_nt: TGTGCCAGCAGTTTCGGAAACAGGGACCTCTCCTATGGCTACACCTTC

j_call: TRBJ1-1
clone_size: few
d_call: -
v_call: TRBV12-3/TRBV12-4
cdr3_aa: CASSLIQVPGNTEAFF
cdr3_nt: TGTGCCAGCAGTTTAATTCAGGTCCCGGGGAACACTGAAGCTTTCTTT

j_call: TRBJ2-7
clone_size: many
d_call: -
v_call: TRBV20-1
cdr3_aa: CSASPGPGSYEQYF
cdr3_nt: TGCAGTGCTAGCCCCGGACCTGGCTCCTACGAGCAGTACTTC

j_call: TRBJ2-1
clone_size: many
d_call: TRBD2
v_call: TRBV24-1
cdr3_aa: CATSDSPGLAGAKYNEQFF
cdr3_nt: TGTGCCACCAGTGATTCCCCGGGACTAGCGGGGGCCAAATACAATGAGCAGTTCTTC

j_call: TRBJ1-4
clone_size: -
d_call: -
v_call: TRBV5-1
cdr3_aa: CASSLGDLTNEKLFF
cdr3_nt: TGCGCCAGCAGCTTGGGGGACCTAACTAATGAAAAACTGTTTTTT

j_call: TRBJ1-2
clone_size: few
d_call: -
v_call: TRBV3-1
cdr3_aa: CASSLDRSSGYTF
cdr3_nt: TGTGCCAGCAGCCTGGACAGATCGAGTGGCTACACCTTC

j_call: TRBJ2-1
clone_size: few
d_call: -
v_call: TRBV24-1
cdr3_aa: CATSDLQGGDEQFF
cdr3_nt: TGTGCCACCAGTGATTTGCAGGGTGGGGATGAGCAGTTCTTC

j_call: TRBJ2-5
clone_size: many
d_call: TRBD1
v_call: TRBV7-3
cdr3_aa: CASAADRGLGKTQYF
cdr3_nt: TGTGCCAGCGCAGCGGACAGGGGGCTTGGGAAGACCCAGTACTTC

j_call: TRBJ2-7
clone_size: many
d_call: -
v_call: TRBV30
cdr3_aa: CAWGDLYEQYF
cdr3_nt: TGTGCCTGGGGGGACCTTTACGAGCAGTACTTC

j_call: TRBJ1-5
clone_size: few
d_call: -
v_call: TRBV18
cdr3_aa: CASSSDQNQPQHF
cdr3_nt: TGTGCCAGCTCATCCGACCAGAATCAGCCCCAGCATTTT

j_call: TRBJ2-2
clone_size: -
d_call: -
v_call: TRBV5-5
cdr3_aa: CASRFTTAGELFF
cdr3_nt: TGTGCCAGCAGGTTTACCACCGCCGGGGAGCTGTTTTTT

j_call: TRBJ2-3
clone_size: many
d_call: TRBD2
v_call: TRBV12-3/TRBV12-4
cdr3_aa: CASSLAGDFTDTQYF
cdr3_nt: TGTGCCAGCAGTCTAGCGGGGGATTTCACAGATACGCAGTATTTT

j_call: TRBJ1-5
clone_size: -
d_call: -
v_call: TRBV5-6
cdr3_aa: CASSLGQPYSNQPQHF
cdr3_nt: TGTGCCAGCAGCTTAGGACAGCCCTATAGCAATCAGCCCCAGCATTTT

j_call: TRBJ1-1
clone_size: -
d_call: TRBD1
v_call: TRBV28
cdr3_aa: CASSLAGSGTGGEAFF
cdr3_nt: TGTGCCAGCAGTTTGGCCGGTTCAGGGACAGGTGGTGAAGCTTTCTTT

j_call: TRBJ1-3
clone_size: many
d_call: -
v_call: TRBV5-6
cdr3_aa: CASSPNWGNTIYF
cdr3_nt: TGTGCCAGCAGCCCGAACTGGGGAAACACCATATATTTT

j_call: TRBJ2-3
clone_size: many
d_call: -
v_call: TRBV4-1
cdr3_aa: CASSLTWGFYKSSTDTQYF
cdr3_nt: TGCGCCAGCAGCCTTACCTGGGGATTCTATAAATCTAGCACAGATACGCAGTATTTT

j_call: TRBJ2-7
clone_size: -
d_call: TRBD1
v_call: TRBV6-6
cdr3_aa: CASSRTGPYEQYF
cdr3_nt: TGTGCCAGCAGTAGGACAGGACCCTACGAGCAGTACTTC

j_call: TRBJ2-5
clone_size: -
d_call: TRBD2
v_call: TRBV18
cdr3_aa: CASSPRGGQETQYF
cdr3_nt: TGTGCCAGCTCGCCCCGGGGGGGACAAGAGACCCAGTACTTC

j_call: TRBJ2-1
clone_size: many
d_call: -
v_call: TRBV6-5
cdr3_aa: CASSSSGQPYNEQFF
cdr3_nt: -

j_call: TRBJ2-7
clone_size: many
d_call: -
v_call: TRBV7-2
cdr3_aa: CASSLAGGYEQYF
cdr3_nt: TGTGCCAGCAGCTTAGCGGGGGGATACGAGCAGTACTTC

j_call: TRBJ2-5
clone_size: -
d_call: TRBD2
v_call: TRBV5-1
cdr3_aa: CASSTIPGGRQETQYF
cdr3_nt: TGCGCCAGCAGCACAATTCCGGGGGGGCGGCAAGAGACCCAGTACTTC

j_call: TRBJ2-5
clone_size: -
d_call: -
v_call: TRBV28
cdr3_aa: CASSGGAEETQYF
cdr3_nt: TGTGCCAGCAGCGGGGGCGCTGAGGAGACCCAGTACTTC

j_call: TRBJ2-7
clone_size: many
d_call: -
v_call: TRBV7-6
cdr3_aa: CASSLARVGSEQYF
cdr3_nt: TGTGCCAGCAGCTTAGCGCGGGTGGGCTCCGAGCAGTACTTC

j_call: TRBJ2-6
clone_size: many
d_call: TRBD2
v_call: TRBV4-2
cdr3_aa: CASSSSGGASGANVLTF
cdr3_nt: TGTGCCAGCAGCAGTAGCGGGGGGGCCTCTGGGGCCAACGTCCTGACTTTC

j_call: TRBJ1-1
clone_size: -
d_call: -
v_call: TRBV7-9
cdr3_aa: CSSSPEAGMVGNTEAFF
cdr3_nt: TGTTCCAGCAGCCCTGAAGCAGGGATGGTGGGGAACACTGAAGCTTTCTTT

j_call: TRBJ2-7
clone_size: many
d_call: -
v_call: TRBV7-6
cdr3_aa: CASSLDGTRYYEQYF
cdr3_nt: TGTGCCAGCAGCTTAGACGGGACAAGGTACTACGAGCAGTACTTC